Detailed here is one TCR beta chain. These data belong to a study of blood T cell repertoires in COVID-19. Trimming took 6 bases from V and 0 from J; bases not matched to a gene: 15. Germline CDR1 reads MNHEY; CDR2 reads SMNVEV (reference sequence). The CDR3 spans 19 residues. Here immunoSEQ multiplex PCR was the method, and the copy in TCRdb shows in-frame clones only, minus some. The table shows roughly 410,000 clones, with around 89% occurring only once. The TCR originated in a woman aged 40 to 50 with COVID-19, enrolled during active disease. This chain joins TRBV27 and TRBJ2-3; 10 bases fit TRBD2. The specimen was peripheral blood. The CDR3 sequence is CASSRLAGAGALSTDTQYF. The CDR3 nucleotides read TGTGCCAGCAGCCGGCTAGCGGGAGCCGGGGCTTTAAGCACAGATACGCAGTATTTT.